A single sample gave rise to the 32 T cell receptor beta chains below, sequenced in a study of PD-1 blockade in classical Hodgkin lymphoma. Time point meaning: newly diagnosed, previously untreated cHL patient sample. Assay used: immunoSEQ multiplex PCR; TCRdb lists only in-frame clones, some missing. Among tens of thousands of clones, roughly 94% were seen once, and the ten largest hold 4.5% to 7%. Sequenced sample: peripheral blood mononuclear cells (PBMCs). The receptors shown here come from a human donor with classical Hodgkin lymphoma.

The chain carries TRBV7-9 and TRBJ1-5, with D perhaps TRBD1 (6 bases). V dropped 3 bases and J dropped 3 bases, with 9 bases sitting between them. Germline-derived CDR1 and CDR2 are SEHNR and FQNEAQ (reference sequence). This CDR3 comprises 14 residues. The CDR3 DNA reads TGTGCCAGCAGCTTCGGACAGCTCAATCAGCCCCAGCATTTT. Residues: CASSFGQLNQPQHF.

The chain combines TRBV2 with TRBJ2-7, with 10 positions matching TRBD2. Germline V gene sequence: CDR1 SNHLY, CDR2 FYNNEI. This CDR3 has 17 residues. V shed 2 bases and J 1 base; nucleotides not matched to a gene: 8. The CDR3 sequence: CASSESTSGVWSYEQYF. CDR3 DNA: TGTGCCAGCAGTGAAAGCACTAGCGGGGTGTGGTCCTACGAGCAGTACTTC.

The J gene is TRBJ2-1, the V gene TRBV9; TRBD2 matches 8 bases. Trimming took 4 bases from V and 10 from J; bases not matched to a gene: 10. The CDR3 extends over 14 amino acids. CDR1 is SGDLS, CDR2 YYNGEE, per germline. This CDR3 is CASSPRTGGQEQFF. As DNA, the CDR3 is TGTGCCAGCAGCCCCCGAACGGGGGGGCAGGAGCAGTTCTTC.

This chain links TRBV2 with TRBJ2-7; D ambiguous. Germline CDR1 reads SNHLY; CDR2 reads FYNNEI. The CDR3 is 12 amino acids. The V end was cut by 8 bases, the J end by 2 bases, with 10 bases between. The chain's CDR3 is CASLRVAYEQYF. The CDR3 coding sequence is TGTGCCAGCTTGCGCGTGGCCTACGAGCAGTACTTC.

This clone was seen a single time. V is TRBV4-3 and J is TRBJ2-3, with 9 bases matching TRBD1. This CDR3 spans 17 amino acids. V trimming: 1 base; J trimming: 6 bases; junction bases outside the gene matches: 11. Per germline, CDR1 LGHNA and CDR2 YSLEER. This CDR3 is CASSQAFREQGADTQYF. In DNA form, the CDR3 reads TGCGCCAGCAGCCAAGCCTTTCGAGAACAGGGGGCGGATACGCAGTATTTT.

The gene calls are TRBV7-6 and TRBJ2-1; no clear D gene. CDR3 length: 14 amino acids. Germline lookup yields CDR1 SGHVS and CDR2 FNYEAQ. V shed 0 bases and J shed 7 bases, with 10 bases lying between them. The CDR3 bases are TGTGCCAGCAGCTTAGCCTGGTCTCCTAATGAGCAGTTCTTC. Protein sequence: CASSLAWSPNEQFF.

In this sample, this clone turned up once. The chain uses TRBV6-1 and TRBJ1-2; D is perhaps TRBD1 (6 bases). The germline V gene encodes CDR1 MNHNS and CDR2 SASEGT. The CDR3 loop spans 14 amino acids. V shed 6 bases and J shed 8 bases, with 19 bases lying between them. Written as DNA, the CDR3 is TGTGCCAGCAGGGATGGGGGGGGGCTGGAGGGCTACACCTTC. This codes for CASRDGGGLEGYTF.

The chain carries TRBV6-1 and TRBJ2-2, with D perhaps matching TRBD1 (6 bases). The CDR3 spans 14 residues. Trimming took off 7 bases at V and 0 bases at J, with 9 bases between the two ends. Germline lookup yields CDR1 MNHNS and CDR2 SASEGT. The chain's CDR3 is CASTRTANTGELFF. CDR3 DNA sequence: TGTGCCAGCACCAGGACAGCGAACACCGGGGAGCTGTTTTTT.

This clone occurred a few times. The chain links TRBV19 to TRBJ2-3; TRBD1 is a possible D gene (5 bases). This CDR3 is built from 14 residues. The V end lost 6 bases, the J end lost 3 bases, and 13 bases lay between the germline ends. CDR1 and CDR2 (germline): LNHDA, SQIVND (reference sequence). Here the CDR3 reads CASRTRAWTDTQYF. In nucleotides, the CDR3 is TGTGCCAGTAGAACCAGGGCGTGGACAGATACGCAGTATTTT.

The chain is built from TRBV19 and TRBJ2-2; 12 positions agree with TRBD1. The V gene end was trimmed by 7 bases and the J gene end by 7 bases; junction bases not matched to a gene: 7. Germline lookup yields CDR1 LNHDA and CDR2 SQIVND (reference sequence). The CDR3 covers 15 residues. This chain's CDR3 is CASTGTGGAGGELFF. The CDR3 DNA reads TGTGCCAGTACCGGGACAGGGGGCGCGGGCGGGGAGCTGTTTTTT.

In its sample, this clone was seen once. The chain uses TRBV9 and TRBJ1-5; D gene ambiguous. CDR3 length: 14 amino acids. Germline lookup yields CDR1 SGDLS and CDR2 YYNGEE. The V gene lost 0 bases and the J gene lost 10 bases, with 14 bases spanning the gap. The DNA for the CDR3 is TGTGCCAGCAGCGTAGGTCCCTGGAGTATTCCCCAGCATTTT. Translating gives CASSVGPWSIPQHF.

The chain recombines TRBV19 with TRBJ2-2; perhaps TRBD1 as D (5 bases). V lost 3 bases and J lost 6, with 8 bases in between. Germline-derived CDR1 and CDR2 are LNHDA and SQIVND (reference sequence). The CDR3 totals 13 residues. The DNA of the CDR3 is TGTGCCAGTAGTATCATCAGGGCCGGGGAGCTGTTTTTT. Its protein is CASSIIRAGELFF.

The chain carries TRBV28 and TRBJ2-2, with D perhaps TRBD1 (7 bases). Between the trimmed V and J ends, which lost 5 bases and 1 base, there was a span of 20 bases. The CDR3 has 18 amino acids. Germline-derived CDR1 and CDR2 are MDHEN and SYDVKM. CDR3 sequence: CASSPGGQPRKNTGELFF. DNA for the CDR3: TGTGCCAGCAGTCCCGGGGGACAGCCACGGAAGAACACCGGGGAGCTGTTTTTT. The full variable domain, completed using reference TRBV28 and TRBJ2-2, is DVKVTQSSRYLVKRTGEKVFLECVQDMDHENMFWYRQDPGLGLRLIYFSYDVKMKEKGDIPEGYSVSREKKERFSLILESASTNQTSMYLCASSPGGQPRKNTGELFFGEGSRLTVL.

In DNA form, the CDR3 reads TGTGCCAGTAGGGCCTGGACAGCCTCTCATGGCTACACCTTC. Translated, it gives CASRAWTASHGYTF. This chain links TRBV19 with TRBJ1-2; TRBD1 is a possible D gene (6 bases). The CDR3 runs 14 residues. Germline V gene sequence: CDR1 LNHDA, CDR2 SQIVND (reference sequence). V was cut by 6 bases and J by 6 bases, with 17 bases left in between. Full variable domain (remainder filled in from reference TRBV19 and TRBJ1-2): DGGITQSPKYLFRKEGQNVTLSCEQNLNHDAMYWYRQDPGQGLRLIYYSQIVNDFQKGDIAEGYSVSREKKESFPLTVTSAQKNPTAFYLCASRAWTASHGYTFGSGTRLTVV.

V usage is TRBV28 and J usage is TRBJ1-6, with TRBD1 as a possible D gene (6 bases). The CDR3 covers 15 residues. Germline V gene lookup returns CDR1 MDHEN and CDR2 SYDVKM. The V and J ends lost 5 bases and 8 bases respectively, with 16 bases between them. This CDR3 reads CASSTHRASDSPLHF. DNA for the CDR3: TGTGCCAGCAGTACCCACAGGGCTTCCGATTCACCCCTCCACTTT.

This clone was found once. The chain is built from TRBV5-4 and TRBJ2-1; 12 bases are a match to TRBD1. From germline, CDR1 is SGHNT and CDR2 YYREEE (reference sequence). The junction had 7 bases not matched to a gene; V was cut back by 4 bases and J by 8 bases. CDR3 length equals 15 residues. This CDR3 is CASSQTGTGGHEQFF. The DNA for the CDR3 is TGTGCCAGCAGCCAGACCGGGACAGGGGGCCATGAGCAGTTCTTC.

This chain connects TRBV9 to TRBJ1-2, with 9 bases lining up with TRBD1. From germline, CDR1 is SGDLS and CDR2 YYNGEE. The trim removed 4 bases at V and 6 bases at J, leaving 7 bases unmatched. The CDR3 spans 14 residues. The CDR3 coding sequence is TGTGCCAGCAGCACAGGACAGGGGTCGAATGGCTACACCTTC. This gives the protein CASSTGQGSNGYTF. Full variable domain (missing parts from reference TRBV9 and TRBJ1-2): DSGVTQTPKHLITATGQRVTLRCSPRSGDLSVYWYQQSLDQGLQFLIQYYNGEERAKGNILERFSAQQFPDLHSELNLSSLELGDSALYFCASSTGQGSNGYTFGSGTRLTVV.

This chain links TRBV5-5 with TRBJ2-7; no clear D. The V and J ends lost 1 base and 3 bases respectively, with 8 bases between them. This CDR3 contains 13 residues. The germline V gene encodes CDR1 SGHKS and CDR2 YYEKEE (reference sequence). This chain's CDR3 is CASSLLWDYEQYF. CDR3 coding DNA: TGTGCCAGCAGCTTGTTGTGGGACTACGAGCAGTACTTC.

The table lists this clone with a few counts. The J gene is TRBJ1-4, the V gene TRBV6-5; no firm D call. Trimming pared 0 bases from V and 6 bases from J, leaving 11 bases between. Germline CDR1 and CDR2: MNHEY and SVGAGI. CDR3 length: 15 residues. The CDR3 is CASSYSRLNDEKLFF. CDR3 sequence (DNA): TGTGCCAGCAGTTACTCGCGGCTAAATGATGAAAAACTGTTTTTT.

This clone appeared once. The gene calls are TRBV7-9 and TRBJ2-2; 7 positions match TRBD2. The CDR3 has 17 residues. Germline V gene data show CDR1 as SEHNR and CDR2 as FQNEAQ (reference sequence). Germline trimming cut 6 bases from V and 0 bases from J; bases unmatched to any gene: 10. The CDR3, as DNA: TGTGCCAGCAGTCCCTTGGGGGGACTACCGAACACCGGGGAGCTGTTTTTT. This encodes CASSPLGGLPNTGELFF.

This chain joins TRBV19 and TRBJ2-1; tentatively, D is TRBD2 (6 bases). Trimming pared 9 bases from V and 8 bases from J, leaving 17 bases between. CDR1 is LNHDA and CDR2 is SQIVND in the germline V gene (reference sequence). The CDR3 has 13 amino acids. The CDR3 spells CARSTREWDEQFF. The CDR3 bases are TGTGCCAGGTCGACTAGAGAGTGGGATGAGCAGTTCTTC.

CDR3 loop: CASSLQVDEQYF. The CDR3 region has the DNA TGTGCCAGCAGCCTCCAGGTCGACGAGCAGTACTTC. The chain carries TRBV5-4 and TRBJ2-7; D is undetermined. With 4 bases removed from V and 5 bases from J, the gap between germline ends came to 10 bases. The CDR3 is 12 residues long. Germline CDR1 SGHNT, CDR2 YYREEE (reference sequence).

The chain uses TRBV19 and TRBJ2-3; TRBD1 matches 9 bases. The CDR3 runs 16 residues. The V gene's germline CDR1 is LNHDA and CDR2 SQIVND (reference sequence). Trimming took 5 bases from V and 0 from J; bases not matched to a gene: 6. The CDR3 nucleotides read TGTGCCAGTAGTTCCCCCGGGACAGGGAGCACAGATACGCAGTATTTT. Translated, it gives CASSSPGTGSTDTQYF.

The sample holds one count of this clone. The rearrangement joins TRBV7-9 to TRBJ1-5; TRBD1 is a possible D gene (5 bases). The CDR3 runs 17 residues. Looked up from germline, CDR1 is SEHNR and CDR2 is FQNEAQ (reference sequence). V lost 5 bases and J lost 2, with 19 bases in between. Written as DNA, the CDR3 is TGTGCCAGCAGCCGAGCTGGGGGTCCGGGCGGCAATCAGCCCCAGCATTTT. As protein: CASSRAGGPGGNQPQHF.

The rearrangement joins TRBV6-5 to TRBJ2-7; 9 bases map to TRBD1. Losses at the gene ends were 6 bases for V and 11 bases for J; bases not matched to a gene: 8. The germline V gene has CDR1 MNHEY and CDR2 SVGAGI. CDR3 length: 12 residues. CDR3 sequence (DNA): TGTGCCAGCAGAGGGTGGACAGGGGATGAGTACTTC. Protein sequence: CASRGWTGDEYF.

The chain carries TRBV6-1 and TRBJ2-3; a possible D gene is TRBD2 (5 bases). V dropped 8 bases and J dropped 4 bases, with 19 bases sitting between them. The CDR3 covers 15 residues. Germline V gives CDR1 MNHNS, CDR2 SASEGT. The CDR3: CASPEPGVLADTQYF. CDR3 nucleotide sequence: TGTGCCAGCCCTGAACCCGGGGTGTTGGCAGATACGCAGTATTTT.

V gene TRBV4-1 combines with J gene TRBJ1-2; the match to TRBD1 covers 9 bases. This CDR3 spans 14 amino acids. The V segment lost 3 bases and the J segment 1 base; nucleotides outside the gene matches: 0. The germline V gene encodes CDR1 MGHRA and CDR2 YSYEKL. The CDR3 here is CASSQTGGNYGYTF. The CDR3 coding sequence is TGCGCCAGCAGCCAGACAGGGGGTAACTATGGCTACACCTTC.

In this sample, this clone turned up once. This sequence joins TRBV7-9 and TRBJ2-6; 7 positions match TRBD1. J lost 2 bases, V lost 4 bases, and 2 bases had no gene match. The CDR3 is 15 residues long. Germline lookup yields CDR1 SEHNR and CDR2 FQNEAQ (reference sequence). CDR3 region: CASSSTGAGANVLTF. CDR3 DNA: TGTGCCAGCAGCTCCACAGGGGCTGGGGCCAACGTCCTGACTTTC.

The chain combines TRBV7-2 with TRBJ2-1; no firm D call. This CDR3 region has 13 residues. V was clipped by 5 bases and J by 5 bases, with 10 bases between them. Germline CDR1 reads SGHTA; CDR2 reads FQGNSA. The CDR3 bases are TGTGCCAGCAGCCCTAGTTCCCACAATGAGCAGTTCTTC. Its translation is CASSPSSHNEQFF.

V and J are TRBV5-1 and TRBJ1-1; 7 bases align to TRBD1. The CDR3 runs 15 residues. Trimming at V came to 3 bases and at J to 6 bases, leaving 11 bases not matched to a gene. Per germline, CDR1 SGHRS and CDR2 YFSETQ. The CDR3 DNA reads TGCGCCAGCAGCTCAGAACAGGGGTTGTCGTCTGAAGCTTTCTTT. It encodes CASSSEQGLSSEAFF. Complete variable domain (other parts from reference TRBV5-1 and TRBJ1-1): KAGVTQTPRYLIKTRGQQVTLSCSPISGHRSVSWYQQTPGQGLQFLFEYFSETQRNKGNFPGRFSGRQFSNSRSEMNVSTLELGDSALYLCASSSEQGLSSEAFFGQGTRLTVV.

The J gene is TRBJ2-7, the V gene TRBV5-1; D is unclear. From germline, CDR1 is SGHRS and CDR2 YFSETQ. The CDR3 length is 14 residues. V was cut by 0 bases and J by 2 bases, with 9 bases left in between. The CDR3 region has the DNA TGCGCCAGCAGCTTGGTCGGCCGCGCCTACGAGCAGTACTTC. Translating it yields CASSLVGRAYEQYF.

The chain recombines TRBV29-1 with TRBJ1-2; the match to TRBD1 covers 8 bases. The length of the CDR3 is 13 residues. Germline lookup yields CDR1 SQVTM and CDR2 ANQGSEA. With 0 bases clipped from V and 8 bases from J, the junction kept 5 bases outside the gene matches. CDR3 bases: TGCAGCGTTGAAGACCTTGGGACAGGAGGCTACACCTTC. Its translation: CSVEDLGTGGYTF.